These 7 T cell receptor beta chains were all obtained from the same sample, sequenced in a study of cytomegalovirus exposure and HLA in healthy donors. Vbeta (60) and Jbeta (13) primers were used in the PCR. Sequencing was performed with immunoSEQ multiplex PCR; in TCRdb, only in-frame clones are kept and a portion is missing. The sample contains roughly 140,000 clones, about 82% of which appear only once. The sequencing sample was made of PBMCs. The source of these receptors is a male donor in good health and CMV-seronegative.

The CDR3 bases are TGTGCCAGCAGCTTAGCCCTGGGGGCCGGTGGAAACACCATATATTTT. This sequence encodes CASSLALGAGGNTIYF. J is TRBJ1-3 and V is TRBV7-2; D may be TRBD1 (6 bases). V lost 0 bases, J lost 3 bases, and 12 bases lay in between. The CDR3 loop spans 16 amino acids. Germline values: CDR1 SGHTA, CDR2 FQGNSA.

J is TRBJ2-1 and V is TRBV7-9; 10 nucleotides align to TRBD2. The J segment lost 9 bases and the V segment lost 1 base, leaving 9 bases of the junction unmatched. This CDR3 is built from 16 residues. The V gene's germline CDR1 is SEHNR and CDR2 FQNEAQ (reference sequence). The CDR3: CASSLGVLAGHSEQFF. DNA for the CDR3: TGTGCCAGCAGCTTAGGAGTACTAGCGGGACATAGTGAGCAGTTCTTC.

This chain connects TRBV5-1 to TRBJ1-2, with 12 bases that match TRBD1. The germline V gene encodes CDR1 SGHRS and CDR2 YFSETQ. The CDR3 has 16 residues. V lost 4 bases to trimming and J lost 6 bases; unmatched junction nucleotides: 10. The CDR3 DNA reads as TGCGCCAGCAGCGTCTCCGGGACAGGGGGCCCGGATGGCTACACCTTC. It yields the protein CASSVSGTGGPDGYTF.

The chain uses TRBV30 and TRBJ1-1; D possibly corresponds to TRBD1 (5 bases). Germline CDR1 is GTSNPN and CDR2 is SVGIG (reference sequence). The CDR3 runs to 12 residues. V was shortened by 5 bases and J by 0 bases, with 7 bases between the two germline ends. DNA of the CDR3: TGTGCCTGGCAGGGTGTGAACACTGAAGCTTTCTTT. Translated: CAWQGVNTEAFF.

This clone has just one count. V is TRBV6-6 and J is TRBJ1-5; the D gene is possibly TRBD1 (5 bases). Trimming left V 8 bases short and J 8 bases short, with 19 bases between. Germline CDR1 reads MNHNY; CDR2 reads SVGAGI (reference sequence). This CDR3 has 14 residues. The CDR3 nucleotides read TGTGCCAGCTCGGAGAACGGGGGGGTAGAGCCCCAGCATTTT. Residues: CASSENGGVEPQHF.

This clone was counted between two and nine times. V and J are TRBV5-6 and TRBJ1-2, with D perhaps matching TRBD1 (6 bases). The germline gives CDR1 SGHDT, CDR2 YYEEEE. CDR3 length equals 16 residues. V gave up 2 bases and J gave up 2 bases, with 16 bases separating them. CDR3 amino acids: CASSLTRRGENYGYTF. The DNA of the CDR3 is TGTGCCAGCAGCTTAACACGCAGGGGAGAGAACTATGGCTACACCTTC.

The rearrangement uses TRBV5-4 and TRBJ2-3; TRBD2 aligns across 9 bases. Germline V gene sequence: CDR1 SGHNT, CDR2 YYREEE (reference sequence). The CDR3 consists of 17 residues. V dropped 3 bases and J dropped 2; count of bases not matched to a gene: 10. The CDR3 region has the DNA TGTGCCAGCAGCTCGGGTGGGCGGGGGGGCGTCACAGATACGCAGTATTTT. This codes for CASSSGGRGGVTDTQYF.